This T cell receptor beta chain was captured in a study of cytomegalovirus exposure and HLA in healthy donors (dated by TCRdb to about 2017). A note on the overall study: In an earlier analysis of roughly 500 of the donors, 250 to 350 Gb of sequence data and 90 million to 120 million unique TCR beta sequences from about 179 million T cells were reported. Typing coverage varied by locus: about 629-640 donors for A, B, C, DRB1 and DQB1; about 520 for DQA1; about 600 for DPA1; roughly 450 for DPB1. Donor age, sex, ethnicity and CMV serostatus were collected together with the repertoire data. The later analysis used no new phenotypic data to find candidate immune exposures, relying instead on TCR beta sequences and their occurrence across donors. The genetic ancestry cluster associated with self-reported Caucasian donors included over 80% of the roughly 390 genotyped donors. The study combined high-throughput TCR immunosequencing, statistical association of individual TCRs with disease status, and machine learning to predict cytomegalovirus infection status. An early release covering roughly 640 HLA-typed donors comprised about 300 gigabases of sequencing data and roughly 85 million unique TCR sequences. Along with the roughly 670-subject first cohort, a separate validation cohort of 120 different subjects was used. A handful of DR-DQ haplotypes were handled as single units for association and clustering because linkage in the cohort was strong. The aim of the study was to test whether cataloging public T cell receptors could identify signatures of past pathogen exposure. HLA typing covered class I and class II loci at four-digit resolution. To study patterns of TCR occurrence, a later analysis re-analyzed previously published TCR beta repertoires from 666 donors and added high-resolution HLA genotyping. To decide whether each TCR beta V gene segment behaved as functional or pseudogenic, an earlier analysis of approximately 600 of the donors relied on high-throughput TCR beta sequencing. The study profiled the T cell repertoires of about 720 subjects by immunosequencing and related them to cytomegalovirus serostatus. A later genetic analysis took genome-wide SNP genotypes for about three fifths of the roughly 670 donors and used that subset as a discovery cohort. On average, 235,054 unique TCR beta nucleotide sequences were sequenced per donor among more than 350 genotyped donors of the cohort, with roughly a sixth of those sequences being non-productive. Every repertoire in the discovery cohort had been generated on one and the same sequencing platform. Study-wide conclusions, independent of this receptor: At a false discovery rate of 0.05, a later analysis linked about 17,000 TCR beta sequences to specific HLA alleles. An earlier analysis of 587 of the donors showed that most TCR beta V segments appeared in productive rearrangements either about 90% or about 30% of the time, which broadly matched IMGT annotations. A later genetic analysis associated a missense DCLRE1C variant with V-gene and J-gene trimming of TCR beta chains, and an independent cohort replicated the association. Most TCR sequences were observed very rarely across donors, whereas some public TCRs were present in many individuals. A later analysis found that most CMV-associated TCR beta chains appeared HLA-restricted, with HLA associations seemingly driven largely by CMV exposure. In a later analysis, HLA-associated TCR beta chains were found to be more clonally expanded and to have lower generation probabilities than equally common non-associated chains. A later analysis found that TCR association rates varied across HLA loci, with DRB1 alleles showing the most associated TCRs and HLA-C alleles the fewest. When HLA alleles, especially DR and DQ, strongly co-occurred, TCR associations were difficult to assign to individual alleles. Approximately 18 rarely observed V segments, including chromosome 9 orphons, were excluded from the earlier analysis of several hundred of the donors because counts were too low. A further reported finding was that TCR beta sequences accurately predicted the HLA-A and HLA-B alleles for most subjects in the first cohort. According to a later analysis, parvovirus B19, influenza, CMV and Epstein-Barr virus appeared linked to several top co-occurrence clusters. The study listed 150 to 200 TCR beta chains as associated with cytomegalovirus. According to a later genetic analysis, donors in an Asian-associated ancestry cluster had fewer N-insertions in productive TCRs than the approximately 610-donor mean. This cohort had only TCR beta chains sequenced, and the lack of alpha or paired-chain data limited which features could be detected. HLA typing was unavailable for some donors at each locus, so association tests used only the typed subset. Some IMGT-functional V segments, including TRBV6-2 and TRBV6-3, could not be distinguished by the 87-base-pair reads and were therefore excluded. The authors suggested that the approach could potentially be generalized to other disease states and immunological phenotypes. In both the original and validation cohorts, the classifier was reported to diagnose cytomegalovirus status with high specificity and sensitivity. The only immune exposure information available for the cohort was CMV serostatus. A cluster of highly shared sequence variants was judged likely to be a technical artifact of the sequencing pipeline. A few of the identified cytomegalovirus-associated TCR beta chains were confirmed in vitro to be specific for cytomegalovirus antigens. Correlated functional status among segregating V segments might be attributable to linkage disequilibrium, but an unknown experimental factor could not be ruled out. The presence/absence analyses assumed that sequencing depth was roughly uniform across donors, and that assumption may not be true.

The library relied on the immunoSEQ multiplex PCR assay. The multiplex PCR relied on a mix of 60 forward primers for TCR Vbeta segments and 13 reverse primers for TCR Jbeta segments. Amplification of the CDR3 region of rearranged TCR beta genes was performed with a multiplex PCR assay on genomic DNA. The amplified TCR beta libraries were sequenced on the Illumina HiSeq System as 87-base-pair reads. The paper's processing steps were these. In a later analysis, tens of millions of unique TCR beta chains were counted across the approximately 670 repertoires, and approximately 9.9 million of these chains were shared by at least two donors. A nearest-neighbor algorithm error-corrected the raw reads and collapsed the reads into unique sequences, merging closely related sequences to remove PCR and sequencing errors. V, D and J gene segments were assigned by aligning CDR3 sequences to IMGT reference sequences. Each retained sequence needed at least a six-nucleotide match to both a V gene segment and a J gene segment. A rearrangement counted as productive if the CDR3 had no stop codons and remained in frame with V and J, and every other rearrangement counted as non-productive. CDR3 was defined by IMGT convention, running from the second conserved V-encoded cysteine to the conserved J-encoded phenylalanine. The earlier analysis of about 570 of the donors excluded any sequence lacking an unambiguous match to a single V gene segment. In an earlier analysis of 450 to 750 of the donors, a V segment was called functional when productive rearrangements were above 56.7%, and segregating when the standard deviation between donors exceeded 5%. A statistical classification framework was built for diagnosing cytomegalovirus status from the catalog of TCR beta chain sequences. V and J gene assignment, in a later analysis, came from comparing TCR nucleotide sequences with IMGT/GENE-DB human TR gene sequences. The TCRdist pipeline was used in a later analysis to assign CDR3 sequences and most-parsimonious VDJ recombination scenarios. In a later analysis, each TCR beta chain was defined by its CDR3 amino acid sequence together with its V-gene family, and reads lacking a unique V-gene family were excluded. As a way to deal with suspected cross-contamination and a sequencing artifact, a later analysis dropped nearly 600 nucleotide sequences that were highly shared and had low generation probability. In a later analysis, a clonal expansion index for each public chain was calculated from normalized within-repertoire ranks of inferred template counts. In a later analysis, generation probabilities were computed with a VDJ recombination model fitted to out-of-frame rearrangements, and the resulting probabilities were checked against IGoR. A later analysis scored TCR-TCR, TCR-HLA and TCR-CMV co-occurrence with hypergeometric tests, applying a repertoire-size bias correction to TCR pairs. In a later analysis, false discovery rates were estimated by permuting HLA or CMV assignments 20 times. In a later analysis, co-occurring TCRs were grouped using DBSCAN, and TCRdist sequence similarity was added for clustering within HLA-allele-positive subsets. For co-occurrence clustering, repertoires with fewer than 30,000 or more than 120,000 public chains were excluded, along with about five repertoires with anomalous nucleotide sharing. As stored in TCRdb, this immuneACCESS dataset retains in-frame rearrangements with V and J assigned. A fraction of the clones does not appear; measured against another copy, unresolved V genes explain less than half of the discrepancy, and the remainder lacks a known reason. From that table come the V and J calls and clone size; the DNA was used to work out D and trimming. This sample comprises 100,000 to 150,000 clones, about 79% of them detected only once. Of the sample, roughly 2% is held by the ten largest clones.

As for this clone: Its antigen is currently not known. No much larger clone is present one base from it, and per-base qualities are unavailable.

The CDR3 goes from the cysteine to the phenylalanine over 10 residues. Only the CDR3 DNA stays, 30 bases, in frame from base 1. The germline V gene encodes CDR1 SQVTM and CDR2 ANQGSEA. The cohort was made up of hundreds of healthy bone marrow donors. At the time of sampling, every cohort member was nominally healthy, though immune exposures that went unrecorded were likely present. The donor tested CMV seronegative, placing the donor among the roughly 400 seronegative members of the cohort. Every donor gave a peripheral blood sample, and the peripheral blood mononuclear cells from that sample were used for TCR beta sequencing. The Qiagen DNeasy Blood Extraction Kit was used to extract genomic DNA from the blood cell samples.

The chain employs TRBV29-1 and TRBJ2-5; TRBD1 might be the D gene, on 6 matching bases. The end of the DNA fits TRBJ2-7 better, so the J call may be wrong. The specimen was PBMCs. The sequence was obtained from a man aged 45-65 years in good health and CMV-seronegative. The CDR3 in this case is CSATGTEQYF. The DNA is TGCAGCGCCACAGGGACCGAGCAGTACTTC.